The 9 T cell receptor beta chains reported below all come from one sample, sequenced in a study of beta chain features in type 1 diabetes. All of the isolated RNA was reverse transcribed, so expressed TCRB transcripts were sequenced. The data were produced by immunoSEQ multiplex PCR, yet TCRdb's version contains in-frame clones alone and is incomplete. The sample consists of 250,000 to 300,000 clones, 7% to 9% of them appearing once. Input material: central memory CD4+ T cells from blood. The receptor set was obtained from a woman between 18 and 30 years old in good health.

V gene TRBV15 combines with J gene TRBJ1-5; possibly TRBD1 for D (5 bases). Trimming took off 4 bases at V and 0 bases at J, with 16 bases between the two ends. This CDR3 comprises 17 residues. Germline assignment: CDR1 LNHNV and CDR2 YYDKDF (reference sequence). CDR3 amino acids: CATSKTDFTYSNQPQHF. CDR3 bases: TGTGCCACCAGCAAGACAGATTTTACCTATAGCAATCAGCCCCAGCATTTT.

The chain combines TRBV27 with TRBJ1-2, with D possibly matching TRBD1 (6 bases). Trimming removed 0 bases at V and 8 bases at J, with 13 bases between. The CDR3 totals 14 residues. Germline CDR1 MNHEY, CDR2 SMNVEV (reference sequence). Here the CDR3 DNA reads TGTGCCAGCAGTTTATCGAGGGCAGGGGCCGGCTACACCTTC. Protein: CASSLSRAGAGYTF.

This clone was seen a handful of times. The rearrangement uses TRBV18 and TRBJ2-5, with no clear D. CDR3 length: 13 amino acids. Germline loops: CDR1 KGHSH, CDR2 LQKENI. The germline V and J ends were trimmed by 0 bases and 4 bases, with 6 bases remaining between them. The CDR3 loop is CASSPPPRETQYF. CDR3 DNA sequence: TGTGCCAGCTCACCACCGCCAAGAGAGACCCAGTACTTC.

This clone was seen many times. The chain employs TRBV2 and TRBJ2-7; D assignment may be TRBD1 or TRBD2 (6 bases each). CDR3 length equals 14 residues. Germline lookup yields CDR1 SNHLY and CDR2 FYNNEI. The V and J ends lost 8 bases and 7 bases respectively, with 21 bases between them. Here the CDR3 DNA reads TGTGCCAGCCAGGCGGGACAAAACTTCGAAGAGCAGTACTTC. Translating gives CASQAGQNFEEQYF.

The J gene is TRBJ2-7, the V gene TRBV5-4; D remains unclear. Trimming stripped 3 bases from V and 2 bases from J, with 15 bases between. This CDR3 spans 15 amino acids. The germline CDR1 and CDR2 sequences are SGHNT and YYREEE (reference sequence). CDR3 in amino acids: CASSSTVGIAYEQYF. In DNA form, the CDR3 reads TGTGCCAGCAGCTCAACGGTCGGCATTGCCTACGAGCAGTACTTC.

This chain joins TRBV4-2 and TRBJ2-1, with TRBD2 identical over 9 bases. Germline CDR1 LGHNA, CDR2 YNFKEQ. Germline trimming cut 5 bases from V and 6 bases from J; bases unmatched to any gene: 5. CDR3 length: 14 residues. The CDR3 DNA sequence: TGTGCCAGCAGCTCGGGACTAGCAAGCAATGAGCAGTTCTTC. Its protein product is CASSSGLASNEQFF.

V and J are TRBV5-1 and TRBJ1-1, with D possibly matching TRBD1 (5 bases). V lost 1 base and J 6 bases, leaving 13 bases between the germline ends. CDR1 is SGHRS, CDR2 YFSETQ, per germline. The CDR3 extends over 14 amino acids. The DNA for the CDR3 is TGCGCCAGCAGCTTGATGTGGGGGGAATCTGAAGCTTTCTTT. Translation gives CASSLMWGESEAFF.

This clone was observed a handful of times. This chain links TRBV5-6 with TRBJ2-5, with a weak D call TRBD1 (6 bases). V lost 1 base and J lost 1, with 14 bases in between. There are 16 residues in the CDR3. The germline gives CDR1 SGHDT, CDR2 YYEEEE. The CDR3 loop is CASSLSGALGQETQYF. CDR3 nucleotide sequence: TGTGCCAGCAGCTTGTCAGGGGCCTTGGGCCAAGAGACCCAGTACTTC.

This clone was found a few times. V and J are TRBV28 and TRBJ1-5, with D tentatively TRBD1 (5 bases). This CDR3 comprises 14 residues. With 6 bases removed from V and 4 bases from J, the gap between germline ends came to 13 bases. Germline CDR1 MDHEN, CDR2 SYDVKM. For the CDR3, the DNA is TGTGCCAGCAGAGAGGGACTCCGTAATCAGCCCCAGCATTTT. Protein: CASREGLRNQPQHF.